This T cell receptor (beta chain) came from a study of shared clonotypes between healthy human individuals. CD45RO-negative, CCR7-selected cells formed the naive CD8 fraction, which excluded terminally differentiated effector memory CD45RA+ cells. This clone was seen a single time. The CDR3 runs to 17 residues. Sequencing used immunoSEQ multiplex PCR; TCRdb keeps in-frame clones, though not all of them. The table records around 640,000 clones, 95% to 97% of them present only once. The chain couples TRBV21-1 to TRBJ2-7. TRBV21-1 constitutes a pseudogene. Sample: naive CD8+ T cells sorted from blood. The clonotype originates from a woman in her 30s in good health. The CDR3 loop reads CASSKGASAHPGYEQYF. CDR3 coding DNA: TGTGCCAGCAGCAAAGGGGCTAGTGCCCATCCTGGCTACGAGCAGTACTTC.